Presented here are 21 T cell receptor beta chains from one specimen sequenced in a study of cytomegalovirus exposure and HLA in healthy donors. Produced via immunoSEQ multiplex PCR; TCRdb's table is partial and in-frame only. The sample shows roughly 310,000 clones, roughly 86% of them seen only once. Sequenced sample: PBMCs. These receptors originate from a man between 25 and 39 years old in good health and CMV-seronegative.

V gene TRBV7-9 combines with J gene TRBJ1-3; D may be TRBD1 (6 bases). This CDR3 spans 16 amino acids. Germline V gives CDR1 SEHNR, CDR2 FQNEAQ (reference sequence). Trimming cost V 4 bases and J 0 bases, with 13 bases left between them. The CDR3 reads CASSSGTFYSGNTIYF. DNA of the CDR3: TGTGCCAGCAGCTCGGGGACATTCTACTCTGGAAACACCATATATTTT.

This rearrangement joins TRBV29-1 to TRBJ2-1, with 9 bases aligning to TRBD2. The germline V gene has CDR1 SQVTM and CDR2 ANQGSEA. This CDR3 contains 14 residues. Trimming removed 5 bases from V and 5 bases from J; junction bases left unmatched: 7. CDR3 in DNA: TGCAGCGTTCGAAGGTTAGCGGGGGACAATGAGCAGTTCTTC. Protein sequence: CSVRRLAGDNEQFF.

This clone appeared a few times. This chain connects TRBV13 to TRBJ2-7; 7 bases agree with TRBD1. This CDR3 region has 12 residues. V lost 4 bases, J lost 7 bases, and 4 bases stayed unmatched. CDR1 is PRHDT and CDR2 is FYEKMQ in the germline V gene (reference sequence). CDR3 DNA sequence: TGTGCCAGCAGCTCGACAGGGCAAGAGCAGTACTTC. Its protein is CASSSTGQEQYF.

V gene TRBV7-8 combines with J gene TRBJ1-1; no definite D call. CDR1 and CDR2 (germline): SGHVS, FQNEAQ. This CDR3 comprises 14 residues. V was trimmed by 1 base and J by 0 bases, leaving 6 bases between them. The CDR3 region is CASSLVSLNTEAFF. The CDR3, as DNA: TGTGCCAGCAGCTTAGTTAGCCTGAACACTGAAGCTTTCTTT.

The chain couples TRBV7-9 to TRBJ1-4, with D maybe TRBD1 (5 bases). The CDR3 length is 15 residues. Germline assignment: CDR1 SEHNR and CDR2 FQNEAQ (reference sequence). V was clipped by 2 bases and J by 8 bases, with 15 bases between them. In nucleotides, the CDR3 is TGTGCCAGCAGCTTAATGAGGCAGGGTCGAGAAAAACTGTTTTTT. Its protein product is CASSLMRQGREKLFF.

This clone occurred once. The genes are TRBV10-2 and TRBJ2-7; 12 bases agree with TRBD2. With V trimmed by 10 bases and J by 2 bases, 6 bases remained unmatched. This CDR3 is 14 amino acids long. Germline assignment: CDR1 WSHSY and CDR2 SAAADI. The CDR3 DNA reads TGCGCCACTCTACTAGCGGGGGGTCCCTACGAGCAGTACTTC. Amino acids: CATLLAGGPYEQYF.

The chain carries TRBV30 and TRBJ1-4; unclear D gene. Trimming removed 2 bases from V and 10 bases from J, with 8 bases in between. From germline, CDR1 is GTSNPN and CDR2 SVGIG (reference sequence). This CDR3 has 11 amino acids. The CDR3 sequence is CAWSLRAKLFF. In nucleotides, the CDR3 is TGTGCCTGGAGTCTGAGGGCAAAACTGTTTTTT.

The chain joins TRBV18 to TRBJ2-7, with TRBD1 matching 9 bases. The CDR3 length is 14 residues. Germline V CDR1 and CDR2: KGHSH, LQKENI. Trimming cost V 0 bases and J 7 bases; bases outside gene matches: 4. The CDR3 is CASSPPGTGREQYF. Written as DNA, the CDR3 is TGTGCCAGCTCACCACCCGGGACAGGGAGAGAGCAGTACTTC.

V gene TRBV9 combines with J gene TRBJ2-1, with 11 bases aligning to TRBD2. The CDR3 covers 15 residues. The V gene's germline CDR1 is SGDLS and CDR2 YYNGEE. J was trimmed by 3 bases and V by 6 bases; bases with no gene match: 5. CDR3 amino acids: CASTASGGFYNEQFF. CDR3 nucleotide sequence: TGTGCCAGCACCGCTAGCGGGGGGTTCTACAATGAGCAGTTCTTC.

This chain joins TRBV5-4 and TRBJ1-1; D not certain. Per germline, CDR1 SGHNT and CDR2 YYREEE (reference sequence). The CDR3 loop spans 16 amino acids. V was trimmed by 1 base and J by 9 bases, leaving 22 bases between them. The chain's CDR3 is CASSLIYGGSGIKAFF. CDR3 DNA sequence: TGTGCCAGCAGCTTGATATATGGTGGATCGGGGATCAAAGCTTTCTTT.

This clone appeared a few times. The chain employs TRBV7-2 and TRBJ2-1; TRBD1 matches at 7 bases. Germline V gives CDR1 SGHTA, CDR2 FQGNSA. The trim removed 8 bases at V and 5 bases at J, leaving 3 bases unmatched. This CDR3 has 12 residues. CDR3 in DNA: TGTGCCAGCTGGGACAGTGACAATGAGCAGTTCTTC. It codes for CASWDSDNEQFF.

V and J are TRBV7-6 and TRBJ2-4, with D maybe TRBD2 (6 bases). The CDR3 covers 15 residues. Germline assignment: CDR1 SGHVS and CDR2 FNYEAQ. Deletions cut 5 bases from V and 3 bases from J, with 14 bases between. The CDR3 bases are TGTGCCAGCAGCCTGGGGGGTTCTGACAAAAACATTCAGTACTTC. It translates to CASSLGGSDKNIQYF.

The chain combines TRBV5-1 with TRBJ1-5; 9 bases match TRBD1. CDR1 and CDR2 (germline): SGHRS, YFSETQ. V lost 7 bases and J lost 7; bases outside the gene matches: 15. CDR3 length: 16 amino acids. The CDR3 nucleotides read TGCGCCAGCCATCGAAGGACAGGGGAGAAGGAGCAGCCCCAGCATTTT. Its protein product is CASHRRTGEKEQPQHF.

The chain couples TRBV6-5 to TRBJ2-2; 8 nucleotides align to TRBD1. Unmatched junction bases numbered 2, after V lost 4 bases and J lost 1 base. The germline V gene has CDR1 MNHEY and CDR2 SVGAGI. The length of the CDR3 is 15 residues. CDR3 in amino acids: CASSFDRGNTGELFF. The CDR3 DNA reads as TGTGCCAGCAGTTTTGACAGGGGGAACACCGGGGAGCTGTTTTTT.

The sample holds a few counts of this clone. This chain joins TRBV4-3 and TRBJ2-7; D remains ambiguous. Trimming removed 0 bases from V and 3 bases from J, with 15 bases in between. This CDR3 is built from 16 residues. From germline, CDR1 is LGHNA and CDR2 YSLEER. The CDR3 nucleotides read TGCGCCAGCAGCCAAGATCCTTCCAGCGCTTTCTACGAGCAGTACTTC. It codes for CASSQDPSSAFYEQYF.

The CDR3 DNA follows: TGTGCCAGCACCGAAGACCGGGGGGTATTTTCACCCCTCCACTTT. Its protein product is CASTEDRGVFSPLHF. The chain has TRBV5-4 and TRBJ1-6; perhaps TRBD1 as D (5 bases). The CDR3 totals 15 residues. V gave up 6 bases and J gave up 9 bases, with 19 bases separating them. Germline CDR1 is SGHNT and CDR2 is YYREEE (reference sequence).

The V gene is TRBV4-3, the J gene TRBJ2-5; possibly TRBD1 for D (6 bases). This CDR3 has 18 amino acids. Between the trimmed V and J ends, which lost 0 bases and 0 bases, there was a span of 17 bases. From germline, CDR1 is LGHNA and CDR2 YSLEER. The CDR3 region has the DNA TGCGCCAGCAGCCAAGATAGTATAGGGGGTGCCGACCAAGAGACCCAGTACTTC. As protein: CASSQDSIGGADQETQYF.

For this clone: One end of the junction does not line up with germline, which may come from a read error. This chain connects TRBV5-4 to TRBJ1-1; TRBD1 aligns across 9 bases. The CDR3 extends over 15 amino acids. The germline V gene encodes CDR1 SGHNT and CDR2 YYREEE (reference sequence). The CDR3: CASSLVGTGNPEAFF. The CDR3 DNA follows: TGTGCCAGCAGCTTGGTTGGGACAGGGAACCCTGAAGCTTTCTTT. Drawing the rest from reference TRBV5-4 and TRBJ1-1, the complete variable domain is ETGVTQSPTHLIKTRGQQVTLRCSSQSGHNTVSWYQQALGQGPQFIFQYYREEENGRGNFPPRFSGLQFPNYSSELNVNALELDDSALYLCASSLVGTGNPEAFFGQGTRLTVV.

The gene calls are TRBV19 and TRBJ1-1, with D perhaps matching TRBD1 (6 bases). V dropped 6 bases and J dropped 1 base, with 9 bases sitting between them. The germline V gene has CDR1 LNHDA and CDR2 SQIVND (reference sequence). The CDR3 has 13 residues. The CDR3 spells CASSLRGNTEAFF. DNA for the CDR3: TGTGCCAGTAGCCTCAGGGGGAACACTGAAGCTTTCTTT.

This chain connects TRBV9 to TRBJ2-1, with D possibly matching TRBD1 (5 bases). The CDR3 sequence is 15 residues long. CDR1 and CDR2 (germline): SGDLS, YYNGEE. V lost 0 bases to trimming and J lost 0 bases, with 7 bases between them. The CDR3 loop is CASSVEDSSYNEQFF. The CDR3 DNA reads TGTGCCAGCAGCGTAGAAGACAGCTCCTACAATGAGCAGTTCTTC.

The V call is TRBV2, the J call TRBJ1-1; D might be TRBD1 (6 bases). V was cut by 3 bases and J by 8 bases, with 10 bases left in between. The germline gives CDR1 SNHLY, CDR2 FYNNEI. The CDR3 has 12 residues. CDR3 DNA: TGTGCCAGCAGTGATTCAGGACAGGAAGCTTTCTTT. Translation: CASSDSGQEAFF.